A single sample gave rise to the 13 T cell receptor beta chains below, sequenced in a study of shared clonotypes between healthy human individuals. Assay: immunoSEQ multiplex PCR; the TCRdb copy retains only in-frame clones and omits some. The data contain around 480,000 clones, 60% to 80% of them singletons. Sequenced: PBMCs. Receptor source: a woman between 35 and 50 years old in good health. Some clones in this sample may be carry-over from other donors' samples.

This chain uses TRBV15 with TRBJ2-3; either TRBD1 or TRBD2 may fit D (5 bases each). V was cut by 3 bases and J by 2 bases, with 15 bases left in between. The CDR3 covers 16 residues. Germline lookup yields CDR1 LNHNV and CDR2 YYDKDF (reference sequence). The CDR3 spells CATSRGPWGFTDTQYF. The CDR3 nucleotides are TGTGCCACCAGCAGGGGACCGTGGGGTTTCACAGATACGCAGTATTTT.

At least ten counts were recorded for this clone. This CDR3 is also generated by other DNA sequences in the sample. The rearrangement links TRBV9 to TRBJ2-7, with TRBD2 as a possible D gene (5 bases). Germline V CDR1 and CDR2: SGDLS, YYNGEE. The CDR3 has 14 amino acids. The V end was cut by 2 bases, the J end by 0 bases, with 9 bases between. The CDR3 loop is CASSVTGSSYEQYF. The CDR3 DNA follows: TGTGCCAGCAGCGTTACGGGGAGCTCCTACGAGCAGTACTTC.

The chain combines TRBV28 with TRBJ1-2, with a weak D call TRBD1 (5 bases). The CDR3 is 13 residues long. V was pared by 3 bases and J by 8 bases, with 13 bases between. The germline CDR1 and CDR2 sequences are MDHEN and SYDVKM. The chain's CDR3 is CASSFGQAGGYTF. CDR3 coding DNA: TGTGCCAGCAGTTTTGGACAAGCCGGGGGCTACACCTTC.

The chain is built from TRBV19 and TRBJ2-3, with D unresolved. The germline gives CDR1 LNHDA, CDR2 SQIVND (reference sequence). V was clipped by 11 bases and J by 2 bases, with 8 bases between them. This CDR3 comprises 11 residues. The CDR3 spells CAAANTDTQYF. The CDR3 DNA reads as TGTGCCGCAGCGAACACAGATACGCAGTATTTT.

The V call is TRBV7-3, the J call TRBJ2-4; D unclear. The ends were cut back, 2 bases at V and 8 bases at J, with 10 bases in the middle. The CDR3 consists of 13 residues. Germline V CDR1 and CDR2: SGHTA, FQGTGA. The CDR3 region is CASSLQNRDIQYF. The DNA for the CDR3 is TGTGCCAGCAGCTTACAGAATAGGGACATTCAGTACTTC.

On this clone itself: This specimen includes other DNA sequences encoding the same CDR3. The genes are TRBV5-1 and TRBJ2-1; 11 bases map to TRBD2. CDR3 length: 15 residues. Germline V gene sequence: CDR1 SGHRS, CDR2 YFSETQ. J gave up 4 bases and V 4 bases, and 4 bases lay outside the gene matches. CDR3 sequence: CASSRTSGSYNEQFF. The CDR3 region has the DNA TGCGCCAGCAGCCGCACTAGCGGGAGTTACAATGAGCAGTTCTTC.

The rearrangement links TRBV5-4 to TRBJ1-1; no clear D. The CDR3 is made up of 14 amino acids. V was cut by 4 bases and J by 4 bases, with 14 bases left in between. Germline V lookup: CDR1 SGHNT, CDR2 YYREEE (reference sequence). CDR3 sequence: CASSPNRVVTEAFF. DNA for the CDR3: TGTGCCAGCAGCCCGAATAGAGTGGTCACTGAAGCTTTCTTT.

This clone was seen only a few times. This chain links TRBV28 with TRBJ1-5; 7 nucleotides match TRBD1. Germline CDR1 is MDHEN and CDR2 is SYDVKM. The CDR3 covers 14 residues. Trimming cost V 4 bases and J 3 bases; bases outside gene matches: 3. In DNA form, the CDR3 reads TGTGCCAGCAGTTACAGGGGCTACAATCAGCCCCAGCATTTT. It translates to CASSYRGYNQPQHF.

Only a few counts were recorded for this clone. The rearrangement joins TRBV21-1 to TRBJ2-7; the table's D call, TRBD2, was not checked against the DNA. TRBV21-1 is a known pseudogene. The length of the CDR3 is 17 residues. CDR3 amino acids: CASSKVAPGLAGYEQYF. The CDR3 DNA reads TGTGCCAGCAGCAAAGTGGCCCCGGGACTAGCGGGATACGAGCAGTACTTC.

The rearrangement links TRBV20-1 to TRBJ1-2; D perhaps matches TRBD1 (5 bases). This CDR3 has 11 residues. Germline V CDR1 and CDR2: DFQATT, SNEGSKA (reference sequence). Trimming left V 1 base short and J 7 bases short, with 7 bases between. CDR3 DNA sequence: TGCAGTGCTAGAGTTGGGGGTGGCTACACCTTC. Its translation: CSARVGGGYTF.

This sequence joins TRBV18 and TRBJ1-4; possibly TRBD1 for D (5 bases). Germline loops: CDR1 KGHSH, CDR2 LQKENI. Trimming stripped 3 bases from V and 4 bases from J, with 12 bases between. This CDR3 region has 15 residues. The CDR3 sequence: CASSPNRDFNEKLFF. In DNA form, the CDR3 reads TGTGCCAGCTCACCTAATCGGGACTTTAATGAAAAACTGTTTTTT.

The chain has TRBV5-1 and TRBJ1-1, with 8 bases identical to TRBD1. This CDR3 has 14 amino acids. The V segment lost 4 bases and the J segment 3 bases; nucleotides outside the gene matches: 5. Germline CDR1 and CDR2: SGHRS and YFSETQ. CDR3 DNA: TGCGCCAGCAGCCCTCAGGGGGCGTACACTGAAGCTTTCTTT. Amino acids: CASSPQGAYTEAFF.

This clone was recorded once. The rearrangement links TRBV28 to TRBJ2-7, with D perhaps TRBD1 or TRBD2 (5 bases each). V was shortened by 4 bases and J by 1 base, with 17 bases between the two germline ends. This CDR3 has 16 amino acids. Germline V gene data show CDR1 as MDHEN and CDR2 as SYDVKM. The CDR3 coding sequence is TGTGCCAGCAGTTCACCGGGGTGGGGCGATTCCTACGAGCAGTACTTC. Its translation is CASSSPGWGDSYEQYF.